These 19 T cell receptor beta chains share one sample of origin, sequenced in a study of cytomegalovirus exposure and HLA in healthy donors. Profiled with immunoSEQ multiplex PCR; TCRdb holds only in-frame clones, not every one. Here the sample spans roughly 300,000 clones, 86% being singletons. The sample comprised PBMCs. All receptors come from a young woman in good health and CMV-seronegative.

The V gene is TRBV7-2, the J gene TRBJ2-7, with 13 nucleotides matching TRBD2. Per germline, CDR1 SGHTA and CDR2 FQGNSA. The CDR3 totals 16 residues. The ends lost 4 bases at V and 5 bases at J; junction bases unmatched: 8. CDR3 sequence reads: CASSYKGLAGFDEQYF. The CDR3 DNA reads TGTGCCAGCAGCTATAAGGGACTAGCGGGGTTCGACGAGCAGTACTTC.

The V gene is TRBV28, the J gene TRBJ1-5; tentative D call: TRBD1 (6 bases). Deletions cut 4 bases from V and 3 bases from J, with 13 bases between. Germline V gene data show CDR1 as MDHEN and CDR2 as SYDVKM. The length of the CDR3 is 15 residues. Written as DNA, the CDR3 is TGTGCCAGCAGTTCCAGCACAGGGCCCAATCAGCCCCAGCATTTT. Protein sequence: CASSSSTGPNQPQHF.

CDR3 residues: CASSPLPGQFDQPQHF. In nucleotides, the CDR3 is TGTGCCAGCTCACCTCTACCGGGACAGTTCGATCAGCCCCAGCATTTT. The chain links TRBV18 to TRBJ1-5; 7 bases are shared with TRBD1. There are 16 residues in the CDR3. V lost 3 bases to trimming and J lost 5 bases; unmatched junction nucleotides: 10. The germline gives CDR1 KGHSH, CDR2 LQKENI.

The gene calls are TRBV19 and TRBJ2-2; 7 nucleotides match TRBD2. Losses at the gene ends were 5 bases for V and 2 bases for J; bases not matched to a gene: 5. The germline CDR1 and CDR2 sequences are LNHDA and SQIVND (reference sequence). CDR3 length: 15 residues. In DNA form, the CDR3 reads TGTGCCAGTAGTCCCCGGGACTACAACACCGGGGAGCTGTTTTTT. Translating it yields CASSPRDYNTGELFF.

The V and J genes are TRBV5-4 and TRBJ2-7; 9 nucleotides line up with TRBD1. In germline, CDR1 is SGHNT, CDR2 YYREEE (reference sequence). The CDR3 consists of 14 residues. The ends lost 4 bases at V and 4 bases at J; junction bases unmatched: 6. The CDR3 DNA follows: TGTGCCAGCAGCCAACAGGGGGCTGGATACGAGCAGTACTTC. Its translation: CASSQQGAGYEQYF.

This clone was observed a single time. The chain employs TRBV27 and TRBJ2-1, with 10 positions matching TRBD2. Germline CDR1 and CDR2: MNHEY and SMNVEV (reference sequence). The V gene end was trimmed by 6 bases and the J gene end by 8 bases; junction bases not matched to a gene: 13. This CDR3 is built from 16 residues. CDR3 DNA sequence: TGTGCCAGCAGCCTCTCCTTTGGGACTAGCGTTTATGAGCAGTTCTTC. This sequence encodes CASSLSFGTSVYEQFF.

J is TRBJ1-5 and V is TRBV4-2; D is uncertain. The CDR3 length is 18 residues. V lost 0 bases and J lost 2, with 17 bases in between. Germline values: CDR1 LGHNA, CDR2 YNFKEQ. In DNA form, the CDR3 reads TGTGCCAGCAGCCAAGAATCGGAGCGGGTCTATGGCAATCAGCCCCAGCATTTT. It is translated as CASSQESERVYGNQPQHF.

This clone was detected only once. The chain combines TRBV28 with TRBJ2-7; tentative D call: TRBD1 (8 bases). This CDR3 has 17 residues. The V end was cut by 4 bases, the J end by 7 bases, with 26 bases between. Germline V lookup: CDR1 MDHEN, CDR2 SYDVKM. The CDR3 bases are TGTGCCAGCAGTTCACCTCCACGGACAGGGAGGGCTCGGGAGCAGTACTTC. As protein: CASSSPPRTGRAREQYF.

The chain carries TRBV4-1 and TRBJ2-5; possibly TRBD2 for D (5 bases). Trimming stripped 2 bases from V and 2 bases from J, with 9 bases between. Per germline, CDR1 MGHRA and CDR2 YSYEKL. CDR3 size: 14 residues. The CDR3 DNA sequence: TGCGCCAGCAGCCAATCTAGCCCACAAGAGACCCAGTACTTC. It codes for CASSQSSPQETQYF.

The chain has TRBV5-1 and TRBJ1-2, with 9 bases matching TRBD1. Trimming at V came to 4 bases and at J to 6 bases, leaving 10 bases not matched to a gene. The CDR3 has 15 amino acids. Germline V CDR1 and CDR2: SGHRS, YFSETQ. The CDR3 protein is CASSAGQGHGDGYTF. The CDR3, as DNA: TGCGCCAGCAGCGCGGGACAGGGTCATGGCGATGGCTACACCTTC.

The chain links TRBV7-2 to TRBJ2-7; D may be TRBD2 (5 bases). CDR1 is SGHTA, CDR2 FQGNSA, per germline. The CDR3 runs to 15 residues. V shed 1 base and J shed 2 bases, with 12 bases lying between them. This chain's CDR3 is CASSLVLAPAYEQYF. The DNA for the CDR3 is TGTGCCAGCAGCTTAGTCCTAGCACCAGCCTACGAGCAGTACTTC.

The chain is built from TRBV7-9 and TRBJ1-1; weak D call: TRBD1 (5 bases). Germline CDR1 SEHNR, CDR2 FQNEAQ (reference sequence). The CDR3 runs to 13 residues. Trimming left V 6 bases short and J 4 bases short, with 12 bases between. CDR3 protein: CASSFQGGTEAFF. The CDR3 DNA is TGTGCCAGCAGTTTCCAGGGTGGCACTGAAGCTTTCTTT.

The rearrangement uses TRBV15 and TRBJ1-2, with D perhaps matching TRBD1 (5 bases). The CDR3 runs 14 residues. V lost 0 bases and J 8 bases, leaving 13 bases between the germline ends. Per the germline V gene, CDR1 is LNHNV and CDR2 is YYDKDF (reference sequence). In DNA, the CDR3 is TGTGCCACCAGCAGAGAACCCGGAAGGGGAGGCTACACCTTC. It specifies CATSREPGRGGYTF.

This chain joins TRBV27 and TRBJ1-3; D is ambiguous. This CDR3 is 13 amino acids long. Trimming pared 0 bases from V and 4 bases from J, leaving 4 bases between. The germline CDR1 and CDR2 sequences are MNHEY and SMNVEV (reference sequence). The CDR3 bases are TGTGCCAGCAGTTTATCGGGCGGAAACACCATATATTTT. It specifies CASSLSGGNTIYF.

The chain carries TRBV5-1 and TRBJ2-5, with D uncertain. Germline lookup yields CDR1 SGHRS and CDR2 YFSETQ. V dropped 0 bases and J dropped 3 bases, with 6 bases sitting between them. The CDR3 extends over 13 amino acids. CDR3 nucleotides: TGCGCCAGCAGCTTGGTCTCCGAAGAGACCCAGTACTTC. Translation: CASSLVSEETQYF. Filled out from reference TRBV5-1 and TRBJ2-5, the complete variable domain reads KAGVTQTPRYLIKTRGQQVTLSCSPISGHRSVSWYQQTPGQGLQFLFEYFSETQRNKGNFPGRFSGRQFSNSRSEMNVSTLELGDSALYLCASSLVSEETQYFGPGTRLLVL.

The chain links TRBV5-1 to TRBJ2-2; possibly TRBD2 for D (5 bases). Germline loops: CDR1 SGHRS, CDR2 YFSETQ. The CDR3 contains 16 residues. Trimming took off 4 bases at V and 3 bases at J, with 16 bases between the two ends. This CDR3 is CASSTYTSSDTGELFF. The CDR3 DNA is TGCGCCAGCAGCACCTACACTAGTTCTGACACCGGGGAGCTGTTTTTT. The full variable domain, its missing parts supplied by reference TRBV5-1 and TRBJ2-2, is KAGVTQTPRYLIKTRGQQVTLSCSPISGHRSVSWYQQTPGQGLQFLFEYFSETQRNKGNFPGRFSGRQFSNSRSEMNVSTLELGDSALYLCASSTYTSSDTGELFFGEGSRLTVL.

The rearrangement links TRBV6-6 to TRBJ2-1; no definite D call. The germline CDR1 and CDR2 sequences are MNHNY and SVGAGI (reference sequence). Trimming removed 7 bases from V and 0 bases from J, with 13 bases in between. The CDR3 totals 15 residues. As DNA, the CDR3 is TGTGCCAGCAACCCTGGGCAGAGCTCCTACAATGAGCAGTTCTTC. This encodes CASNPGQSSYNEQFF.

The V call is TRBV20-1, the J call TRBJ1-4, with D unclear. The length of the CDR3 is 11 residues. Germline CDR1 and CDR2: DFQATT and SNEGSKA (reference sequence). With 6 bases removed from V and 6 bases from J, the gap between germline ends came to 8 bases. This chain's CDR3 is CSATEDEKLFF. DNA for the CDR3: TGCAGTGCCACTGAAGATGAAAAACTGTTTTTT.

The chain uses TRBV7-2 and TRBJ1-2, with no clear D. This CDR3 is 13 amino acids long. Germline assignment: CDR1 SGHTA and CDR2 FQGNSA. The V gene lost 1 base and the J gene lost 6 bases, with 9 bases spanning the gap. The CDR3 spells CASSLGGGDGYTF. The CDR3, as DNA: TGTGCCAGCAGCTTAGGAGGCGGCGATGGCTACACCTTC.